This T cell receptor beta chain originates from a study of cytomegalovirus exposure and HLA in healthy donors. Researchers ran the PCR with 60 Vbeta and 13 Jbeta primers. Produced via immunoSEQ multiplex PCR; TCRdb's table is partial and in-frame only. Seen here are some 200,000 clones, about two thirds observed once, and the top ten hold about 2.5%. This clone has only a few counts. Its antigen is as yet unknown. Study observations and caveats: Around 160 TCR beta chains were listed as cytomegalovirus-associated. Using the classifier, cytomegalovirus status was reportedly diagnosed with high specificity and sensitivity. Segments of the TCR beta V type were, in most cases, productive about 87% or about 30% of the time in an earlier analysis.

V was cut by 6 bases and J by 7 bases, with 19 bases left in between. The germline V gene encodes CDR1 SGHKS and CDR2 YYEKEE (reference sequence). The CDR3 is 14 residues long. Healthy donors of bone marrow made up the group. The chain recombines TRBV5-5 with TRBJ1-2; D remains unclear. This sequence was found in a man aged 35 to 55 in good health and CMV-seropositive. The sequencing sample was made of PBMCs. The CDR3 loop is CASTLLPEFAGYTF. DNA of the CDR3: TGTGCCAGCACCTTACTACCCGAGTTTGCTGGCTACACCTTC.